The sequence of this T cell receptor beta chain was determined in a study of shared clonotypes between healthy human individuals (dated by TCRdb to about 2020). A note on the overall study: The cohort included a few men and two women between 18 and 49 years of age. For each donor, CD4 naive and CD4 memory were each run on three plates, CD8 naive on two plates, and CD8 memory on one plate. To estimate repertoire size and how much clonotypes are shared between individuals, the study performed deep sequencing of blood TCR repertoires from a few healthy adults. Different laboratories and diverse techniques were used to prepare libraries and sequence TCR repertoires, to increase sequencing depth and limit assay-specific biases. Per donor, leukapheresis produced somewhere between about 0.8 and 9 billion PBMCs.

The donors were healthy, HIV-negative adults with no recently reported acute infections or vaccinations. Every donor was a Caucasian adult residing in Nashville, Tennessee, USA. CD4+ T cells were enriched by magnetic negative selection; naive cells were then positively selected on CD45RA, and the negative fraction formed the memory subset. Blood was obtained by leukapheresis, after which PBMCs were separated by Ficoll-Histopaque density gradient centrifugation and cryopreserved in liquid nitrogen vapor phase. Purity and quantity of every magnetically sorted T cell population were checked by analytical flow cytometry. Genomic DNA was isolated from every sorted fraction and measured by UV absorbance on a Nanodrop 2000c. This clone has just a few counts. Its antigen is currently not known. No base-level quality is on record; no much larger clone is a single base apart. TCR CDR3 regions were amplified from genomic DNA by multiplex PCR using the deep immunoSEQ assay. Extracted genomic DNA from each cell subset was spread evenly across all wells of several immunoSEQ 96-well plates, with each plate serving as a replicate. For sorted subsets, approximately 200 ng of genomic DNA, equivalent to around 30,000 T cell genomes, went into each replicate PCR. The purified libraries were quantified using a Qubit 3.0 fluorometer, sized with a Bioanalyzer 2100, and then quantified again using the KAPA Library Quantification kit. A separate single-read 150-cycle Illumina NextSeq 550 flow cell was used to sequence each immunoSEQ 96-well plate. Concerning the study's data processing: The immunoSEQ output contained only junctional sequences without quality scores, so filtering could not match that applied to full-length reads. Sequences were annotated with PyIR, a Python wrapper for IgBLAST v1.9, using IMGT germline references to assign V/J genes and CDR3. Reads were filtered out if the reads had weak V/J assignments (E-value above 1e-6), no CDR3, stop codons, out-of-frame junctions, or ambiguous translated residues. V3J clonotypes were defined as sequences sharing an identical inferred V gene, J gene, and CDR3 amino acid sequence. Percentage overlap between repertoires was computed as shared unique clonotypes divided by the size of the smaller repertoire. Three approaches were used to assess repertoire richness: RTK rarefaction, the Chao1 estimator, and Recon v2.1 estimates of unobserved clonotypes. Generation probabilities were computed with OLGA for all TCRbeta clonotypes obtained by the gDNA method from several donors. TCRdb retrieved this table from immuneACCESS and kept in-frame rearrangements only. Not all clones are present; in checked studies, unresolved V genes account for under half, and no reason is known for the remainder. The DNA was the basis for D and trimming; V, J and clone size are from that table. The sample data list about 360,000 clones, and 73% of these were observed just once. The ten biggest clones cover over 9.5% of the sample.

The CDR3 runs 14 residues from the cysteine to the phenylalanine. Only the CDR3 portion is preserved as DNA: 42 bases, with reading frame beginning at the first base. Via the germline V gene, CDR1 is SGHRS and CDR2 YFSETQ. V is reduced by 2 bases and J by 3 bases, leaving a spacing of 8 bases between them. Overall results and qualifications from the work: Incomplete sequencing was indicated by rarefaction of sorted-subset datasets, despite the large sequencing depth. Clonotypes shared by all four sorted-subset donors showed higher generation probabilities than non-shared clonotypes. Pairwise subsampling indicated that sequencing depth was expected to affect the degree of clonotype sharing among donors. Sampling was restricted to blood, and TCR repertoires in tissues likely differ from the TCR repertoires found in blood. The genetic and exposure-history diversity represented was limited by the small number of donors. Naive subsets generally had larger estimated clonotype richness than memory subsets did. When a handful of donors were compared, the shared fraction of clonotypes was around 5.1% for naive CD4, 3.5% to 4% for naive CD8, roughly 2.3% for memory CD4, and approximately 0.4% for memory CD8.

Sequenced input: memory CD4+ T cells sorted from blood. Read against the paper, the sample's cell subset or site label means: CD45RA-negative fraction. This sequence was found in a young man in good health. The chain is made from TRBV5-1 and TRBJ1-4; too little of a D gene remains to name it. The CDR3 in this case is CASSLRESNEKLFF. At the DNA level, the sequence is TGCGCCAGCAGCTTAAGGGAATCTAATGAAAAACTGTTTTTT.